This T cell receptor (beta chain) was profiled in a study of human T cells and chemical hapten exposure. Looking at the study overall: Investigators sensitized around 2 cm by around 2 cm of upper inner arm skin with 2% DPC. Across samples, TCR yields varied, mostly owing to small differences in pooled library volumes.

Sample time point: pre-sensitization, week 0. Indicated treatment: therapeutic diphenylcyclopropenone sensitization with weekly scalp DPC. This clonotype came up a few times. TCRdb analysed the RACE reads with MiXCR anew, one entry per CDR3 protein. This sample has 250,000 or so distinct CDR3 sequences; around 7.3% occur once, and the top ten carry around 1.2%. The J segment lost 7 bases and the V segment lost 6 bases, leaving 6 bases of the junction unmatched. This CDR3 spans 14 amino acids. Sample: whole blood, taken in connection with sensitization to the hapten diphenylcyclopropenone (DPC). This clonotype was sampled from a man younger than 30 with alopecia areata. Some clones in this sample may be carry-over from other donors' samples. The V call is TRBV12-3 or TRBV12-4, the J call TRBJ1-4, with 9 bases matching TRBD1. The CDR3 here is CASSAGTGSEKLFF. In nucleotides, the CDR3 is TGTGCCAGCAGCGCCGGGACAGGGAGTGAAAAACTGTTTTTT.